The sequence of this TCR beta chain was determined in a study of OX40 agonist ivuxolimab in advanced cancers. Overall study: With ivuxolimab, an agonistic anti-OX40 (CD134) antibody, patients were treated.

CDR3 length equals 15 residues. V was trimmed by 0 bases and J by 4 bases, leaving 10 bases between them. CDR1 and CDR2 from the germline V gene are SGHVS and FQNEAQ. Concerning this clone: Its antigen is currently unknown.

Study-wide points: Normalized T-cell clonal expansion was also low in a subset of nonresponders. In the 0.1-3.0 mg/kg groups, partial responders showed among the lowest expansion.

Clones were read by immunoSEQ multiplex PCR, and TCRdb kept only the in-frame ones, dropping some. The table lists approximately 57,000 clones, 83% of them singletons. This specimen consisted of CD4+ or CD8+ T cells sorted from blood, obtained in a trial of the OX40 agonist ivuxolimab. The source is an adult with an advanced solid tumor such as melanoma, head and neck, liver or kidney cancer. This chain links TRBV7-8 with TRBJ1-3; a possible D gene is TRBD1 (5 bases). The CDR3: CASSLAVGVGNTIYF. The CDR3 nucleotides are TGTGCCAGCAGCTTAGCAGTGGGGGTAGGAAACACCATATATTTT.